The rows below give T cell receptor beta chains drawn from one sample of a study of cytotoxic CD8 clonotypes in ibrutinib-treated CLL. The method was immunoSEQ multiplex PCR; TCRdb's version includes in-frame clones alone and lacks a portion of them. Seen here are 55,000 to 80,000 clones, about nine tenths observed once, and the top ten hold approximately 3.1%. The source was PBMCs, collected after 12 months of ibrutinib treatment. The receptors were gathered from a human donor with chronic lymphocytic leukemia. Both conserved end residues are part of each CDR3. A D gene is named only where the DNA matches it firmly.

>-|TRBJ1-3|TRBV7-6
TGTGCCAGCAGCTTTAATAACAGGGAGTTATCTGGAAACACCATATATTTT
CASSFNNRELSGNTIYF
>TRBD1|TRBJ1-2|TRBV7-9
TGTGCCAGCAGCCCCCGGGACAGATATGGCTACACCTTC
CASSPRDRYGYTF
>-|TRBJ1-2|TRBV29-1
TGCAGCGTTGATGGCAGGGCTAACTATGGCTACACCTTC
CSVDGRANYGYTF
>TRBD1|TRBJ1-5|TRBV2
TGTGCCAGCAGTGACCTTAATGCAGGGGGGGGACAGCCCCAGCATTTT
CASSDLNAGGGQPQHF
>-|TRBJ1-3|TRBV6-1
TGTGCCAGCAGTGAATCTCCCTTCTCTGGAAACACCATATATTTT
CASSESPFSGNTIYF
>TRBD1|TRBJ1-1|TRBV6-5
TGTGCCAGCAGTAATCCACAGGGGGCGAGGACTGAAGCTTTCTTT
CASSNPQGARTEAFF
>-|TRBJ1-1|TRBV9
TGTGCCAGCAGCGGTACTCAGAATGAAGCTTTCTTT
CASSGTQNEAFF
>TRBD2|TRBJ2-3|TRBV5-1
TGCGCCAGCAGCCAAAGGACTAGCGGCACAGATACGCAGTATTTT
CASSQRTSGTDTQYF
>-|TRBJ2-5|TRBV2
TGTGCCAGCAGTACCGCCTTTGGACGCCAAGAGACCCAGTACTTC
CASSTAFGRQETQYF
>TRBD2|TRBJ2-3|TRBV10-2
TGCGCCAGCAGTGATCCGGTTGGGAGCACTAGCGGGATTCCAGATACGCAGTATTTT
CASSDPVGSTSGIPDTQYF
>-|TRBJ2-7|TRBV21-1
TGTGCCAGCAGCGGCAAACAGGGGGCGGCCTACGAGCAGTACTTC
CASSGKQGAAYEQYF